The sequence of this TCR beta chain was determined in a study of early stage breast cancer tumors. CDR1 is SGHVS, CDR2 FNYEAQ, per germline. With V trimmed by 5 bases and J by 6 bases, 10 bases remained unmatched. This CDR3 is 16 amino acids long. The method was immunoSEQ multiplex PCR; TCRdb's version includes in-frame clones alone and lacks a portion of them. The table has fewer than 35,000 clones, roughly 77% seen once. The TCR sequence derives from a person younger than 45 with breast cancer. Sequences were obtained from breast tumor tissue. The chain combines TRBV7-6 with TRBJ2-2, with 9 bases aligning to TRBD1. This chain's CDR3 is CASSPTLGTGPGELFF. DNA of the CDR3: TGTGCCAGCAGCCCCACCTTGGGGACAGGGCCCGGGGAGCTGTTTTTT. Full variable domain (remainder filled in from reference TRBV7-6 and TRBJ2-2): GAGVSQSPRYKVTKRGQDVALRCDPISGHVSLYWYRQALGQGPEFLTYFNYEAQQDKSGLPNDRFSAERPEGSISTLTIQRTEQRDSAMYRCASSPTLGTGPGELFFGEGSRLTVL.